The 6 T cell receptor beta chains listed next were all sequenced from one sample in a study of T cell responses to AZD1222 COVID-19 vaccine. Sequencing used immunoSEQ multiplex PCR; TCRdb keeps in-frame clones, though not all of them. The sample gives about 150,000 clones, around 88% of which show up once; around 2.1% is in the top ten. Material: peripheral blood, obtained on day 0 of AZD1222 vaccination. The receptors originated from an adult in good health.

The chain links TRBV19 to TRBJ2-5; D unresolved. The ends were cut back, 5 bases at V and 3 bases at J, with 4 bases in the middle. The germline V gene encodes CDR1 LNHDA and CDR2 SQIVND (reference sequence). The CDR3 covers 11 residues. In DNA, the CDR3 is TGTGCCAGTAGTTCAAAAGAGACCCAGTACTTC. Protein sequence: CASSSKETQYF.

The rearrangement uses TRBV6-5 and TRBJ1-3; D not resolved. Deletions cut 6 bases from V and 8 bases from J, with 11 bases between. Germline CDR1 reads MNHEY; CDR2 reads SVGAGI. CDR3 size: 12 residues. DNA of the CDR3: TGTGCCAGCAGAGGGCTCGGGGACACCATATATTTT. Its translation is CASRGLGDTIYF.

The rearrangement joins TRBV15 to TRBJ1-2, with TRBD1 identical over 7 bases. This CDR3 contains 14 residues. V shed 4 bases and J 2 bases; nucleotides not matched to a gene: 4. Germline lookup yields CDR1 LNHNV and CDR2 YYDKDF (reference sequence). CDR3 sequence: CATSTGQLNYGYTF. CDR3 bases: TGTGCCACCAGCACGGGACAGTTAAACTATGGCTACACCTTC.

V gene TRBV5-1 combines with J gene TRBJ2-7; D call uncertain. Germline CDR1 reads SGHRS; CDR2 reads YFSETQ. Deletions cut 5 bases from V and 4 bases from J, with 7 bases between. The CDR3 sequence is 11 residues long. CDR3 coding DNA: TGCGCCAGCAGACTAACGTACGAGCAGTACTTC. Encoded protein: CASRLTYEQYF.

V is TRBV9 and J is TRBJ2-2, with D perhaps matching TRBD1 (6 bases). The V gene's germline CDR1 is SGDLS and CDR2 YYNGEE. V lost 1 base to trimming and J lost 3 bases, with 10 bases between them. There are 15 residues in the CDR3. This chain's CDR3 is CASSVQGLDTGELFF. CDR3 nucleotide sequence: TGTGCCAGCAGCGTACAGGGGTTGGACACCGGGGAGCTGTTTTTT.

The chain uses TRBV19 and TRBJ2-2; 9 nucleotides align to TRBD1. The V gene end was trimmed by 7 bases and the J gene end by 6 bases; junction bases not matched to a gene: 6. The germline CDR1 and CDR2 sequences are LNHDA and SQIVND (reference sequence). The CDR3 is 14 residues long. CDR3 amino acids: CASTGTGWAGELFF. CDR3 DNA: TGTGCCAGTACCGGGACAGGGTGGGCCGGGGAGCTGTTTTTT.